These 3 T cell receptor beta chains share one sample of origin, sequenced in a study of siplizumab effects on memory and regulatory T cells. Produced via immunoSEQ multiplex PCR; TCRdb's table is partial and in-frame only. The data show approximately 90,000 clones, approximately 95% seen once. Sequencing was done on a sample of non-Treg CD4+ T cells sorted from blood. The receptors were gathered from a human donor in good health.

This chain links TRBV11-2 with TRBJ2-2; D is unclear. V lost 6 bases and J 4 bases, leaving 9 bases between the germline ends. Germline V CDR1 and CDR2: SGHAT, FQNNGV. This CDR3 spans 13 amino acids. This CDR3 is CASSREFTGELFF. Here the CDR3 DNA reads TGTGCCAGCAGTCGAGAATTCACCGGGGAGCTGTTTTTT.

The CDR3 nucleotides read TGTGCCAGCAGCCGAGGAGGGCTCTTGAACACTGAAGCTTTCTTT. Residues: CASSRGGLLNTEAFF. This chain connects TRBV7-9 to TRBJ1-1; D gene uncertain. V lost 5 bases to trimming and J lost 0 bases, with 13 bases between them. The CDR3 consists of 15 residues. CDR1 is SEHNR and CDR2 is FQNEAQ in the germline V gene (reference sequence).

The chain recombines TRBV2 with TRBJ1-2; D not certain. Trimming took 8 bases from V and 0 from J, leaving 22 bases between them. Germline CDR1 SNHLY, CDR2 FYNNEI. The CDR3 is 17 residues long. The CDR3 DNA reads TGTGCCAGCTCTCTTGAGGGAGGGCCGAACTCTAACTATGGCTACACCTTC. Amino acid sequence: CASSLEGGPNSNYGYTF.